The source of this T cell receptor beta chain is a study of blood T cell repertoires in COVID-19. Whole-study context: From the United States, Italy and Spain came samples of acute and convalescent COVID-19. From T cells, B-cell-depleted T cells, or PBMCs came the material, which was cDNA or gDNA.

CDR3 length equals 16 residues. CDR1 and CDR2 from the germline V gene are SQVTM and ANQGSEA. Trimming removed 1 base at V and 4 bases at J, with 17 bases between. Original processing methods: It was from reference gene primer amplification that nucleated cell counts were estimated. The table came from immunoSEQ multiplex PCR; TCRdb's copy has only in-frame clones and leaves some out. V, J and clone size reflect that table, while D and trimming were determined from the DNA. Of tens of thousands of clones listed, 88% are singletons. The sequence derives from a woman aged 55-70 years with acute or convalescent COVID-19. The V call is TRBV29-1, the J call TRBJ2-1; the D gene is possibly TRBD2 (7 bases). The sample was peripheral blood. The CDR3, as DNA: TGCAGCGTTGAAGCAGTGGGGGAGGGGGAGTACAATGAGCAGTTCTTC. Protein sequence: CSVEAVGEGEYNEQFF.